Following are 4 T cell receptor beta chains from one sample sequenced in a study of response to subunit inactivated influenza vaccine. Each CDR3 protein gets one entry after TCRdb re-called the RT-PCR reads with MiXCR. The profile covers 300,000 to 350,000 distinct CDR3 sequences, with 21% appearing a single time and 10% taken by the ten largest. The starting material was PBMCs from blood, obtained roughly 20 months after vaccination. All receptors come from a man aged 50-75 years who received an inactivated influenza vaccine.

V usage is TRBV5-5 and J usage is TRBJ1-5, with D perhaps TRBD1 (6 bases). V gave up 2 bases and J gave up 7 bases, with 16 bases separating them. Germline V CDR1 and CDR2: SGHKS, YYEKEE (reference sequence). The CDR3 has 15 amino acids. The CDR3 sequence: CASSLRAQGGQPQHF. CDR3 sequence (DNA): TGTGCCAGCAGCTTAAGGGCACAGGGCGGGCAGCCCCAGCATTTT.

In its sample, this clonotype was seen many times. V is TRBV12-3 or TRBV12-4 and J is TRBJ1-5; tentatively, D is TRBD1 (6 bases). V lost 5 bases, J lost 0 bases, and 17 bases lay in between. This CDR3 spans 17 amino acids. CDR3 DNA sequence: TGTGCCAGCAGTCCGGAGACAGGAGGATATAGCAATCAGCCCCAGCATTTT. This translates into CASSPETGGYSNQPQHF.

This clonotype was observed a handful of times. The chain has TRBV7-8 and TRBJ1-4, with 8 nucleotides matching TRBD1. This CDR3 is built from 13 residues. With V trimmed by 5 bases and J by 10 bases, 6 bases remained unmatched. Per germline, CDR1 SGHVS and CDR2 FQNEAQ. The chain's CDR3 is CASSGTGGSKLFF. The CDR3 DNA is TGTGCCAGCAGCGGAACAGGGGGATCAAAACTGTTTTTT.

The chain joins TRBV4-3 to TRBJ1-6; D unclear. The CDR3 totals 14 residues. CDR1 is LGHNA, CDR2 YSLEER, per germline. The V gene lost 0 bases and the J gene lost 10 bases, with 10 bases spanning the gap. CDR3: CASSQDAQRSPLHF. Written as DNA, the CDR3 is TGCGCCAGCAGCCAAGATGCCCAGAGGTCACCCCTCCACTTT.